Shown below are 5 T cell receptor beta chains from a single sample sequenced in a study of T cell responses to AZD1222 COVID-19 vaccine. Libraries were prepared by immunoSEQ multiplex PCR; TCRdb keeps only in-frame clonotypes and omits some of them. This sample has around 100,000 clones, with roughly nine tenths found just once. Sequencing was performed on peripheral blood, taken on day 0 of AZD1222 vaccination. The receptors shown here come from an adult in good health.

V usage is TRBV12-3 or TRBV12-4 and J usage is TRBJ2-1; D is uncertain. Deletions cut 6 bases from V and 6 bases from J, with 6 bases between. The CDR3 length is 11 residues. The CDR3 DNA is TGTGCCAGCAGGGCTACCAATGAGCAGTTCTTC. This encodes CASRATNEQFF.

The chain links TRBV5-6 to TRBJ2-1, with 10 bases that match TRBD1. The germline V gene has CDR1 SGHDT and CDR2 YYEEEE. The V gene end was trimmed by 0 bases and the J gene end by 7 bases; junction bases not matched to a gene: 10. The CDR3 has 17 residues. CDR3 region: CASSLETGGSSSNEQFF. In DNA form, the CDR3 reads TGTGCCAGCAGCTTGGAGACAGGGGGCAGTAGTAGTAATGAGCAGTTCTTC.

The rearrangement links TRBV4-2 to TRBJ1-2; D gene unclear. Trimming took off 2 bases at V and 5 bases at J, with 9 bases between the two ends. This CDR3 has 13 amino acids. Germline loops: CDR1 LGHNA, CDR2 YNFKEQ. CDR3: CASSQRDVYGYTF. CDR3 sequence (DNA): TGTGCCAGCAGCCAACGGGATGTATATGGCTACACCTTC.

The rearrangement joins TRBV10-3 to TRBJ2-7, with 9 bases lining up with TRBD1. Trimming removed 6 bases from V and 5 bases from J; junction bases left unmatched: 11. The CDR3 loop spans 15 amino acids. Germline CDR1 ENHRY, CDR2 SYGVKD. The CDR3 coding sequence is TGTGCCATCAGCCAAGGCCGGGACAGGGAAGACGAGCAGTACTTC. Its protein product is CAISQGRDREDEQYF.

This clone was seen a single time. The chain carries TRBV2 and TRBJ1-2; D is possibly TRBD1 (5 bases). Germline assignment: CDR1 SNHLY and CDR2 FYNNEI. The CDR3 runs 14 residues. With 7 bases removed from V and 5 bases from J, the gap between germline ends came to 17 bases. The CDR3 DNA reads TGTGCCAGCACCACCACCGCCGGGACGTATGGCTACACCTTC. Its protein is CASTTTAGTYGYTF.